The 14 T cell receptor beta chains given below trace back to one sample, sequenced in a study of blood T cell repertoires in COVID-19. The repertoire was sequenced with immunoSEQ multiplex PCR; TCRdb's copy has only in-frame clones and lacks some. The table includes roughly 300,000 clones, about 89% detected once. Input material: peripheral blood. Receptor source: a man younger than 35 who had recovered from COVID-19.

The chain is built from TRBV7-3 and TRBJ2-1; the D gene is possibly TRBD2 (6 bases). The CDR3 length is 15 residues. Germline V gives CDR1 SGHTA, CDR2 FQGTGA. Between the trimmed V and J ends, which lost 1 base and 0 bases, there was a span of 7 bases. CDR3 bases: TGTGCCAGCAGCTTAAGCGGGATCTCCTACAATGAGCAGTTCTTC. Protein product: CASSLSGISYNEQFF.

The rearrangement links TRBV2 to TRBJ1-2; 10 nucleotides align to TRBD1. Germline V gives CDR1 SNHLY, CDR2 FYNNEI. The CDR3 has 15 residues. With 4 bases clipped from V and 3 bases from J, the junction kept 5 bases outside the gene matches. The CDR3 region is CASSVGQGTYYGYTF. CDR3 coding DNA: TGTGCCAGCAGTGTGGGACAGGGGACCTACTATGGCTACACCTTC.

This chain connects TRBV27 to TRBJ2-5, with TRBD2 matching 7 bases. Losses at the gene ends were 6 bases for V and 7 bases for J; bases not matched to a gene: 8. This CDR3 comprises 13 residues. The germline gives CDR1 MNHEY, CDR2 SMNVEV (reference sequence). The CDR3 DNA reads TGTGCCAGCAGCCTAGCGGCCGACCGGACCCAGTACTTC. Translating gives CASSLAADRTQYF.

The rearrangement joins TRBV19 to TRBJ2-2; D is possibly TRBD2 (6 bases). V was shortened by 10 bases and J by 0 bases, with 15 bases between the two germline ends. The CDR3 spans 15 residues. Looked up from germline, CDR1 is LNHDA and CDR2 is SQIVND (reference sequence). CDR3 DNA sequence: TGTGCCACCAGCGGGTGGGGGGCGAACACCGGGGAGCTGTTTTTT. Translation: CATSGWGANTGELFF. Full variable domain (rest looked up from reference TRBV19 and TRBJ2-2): DGGITQSPKYLFRKEGQNVTLSCEQNLNHDAMYWYRQDPGQGLRLIYYSQIVNDFQKGDIAEGYSVSREKKESFPLTVTSAQKNPTAFYLCATSGWGANTGELFFGEGSRLTVL.

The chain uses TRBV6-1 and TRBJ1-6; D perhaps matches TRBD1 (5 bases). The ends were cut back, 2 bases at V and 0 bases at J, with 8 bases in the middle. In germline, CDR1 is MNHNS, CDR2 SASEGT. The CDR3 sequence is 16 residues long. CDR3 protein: CASSEYTGSYNSPLHF. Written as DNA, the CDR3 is TGTGCCAGCAGTGAATATACAGGCTCCTATAATTCACCCCTCCACTTT.

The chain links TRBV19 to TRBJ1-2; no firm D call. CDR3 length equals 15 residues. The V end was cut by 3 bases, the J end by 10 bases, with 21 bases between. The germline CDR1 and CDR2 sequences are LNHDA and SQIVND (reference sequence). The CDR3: CASSMSDAAAASYTF. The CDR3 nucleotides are TGTGCCAGTAGTATGAGTGACGCAGCGGCGGCCTCCTACACCTTC.

Here the CDR3 DNA reads TGTGCCAGCAGCATACAGGGTATTGTCGGTGAAAAACTGTTTTTT. Protein sequence: CASSIQGIVGEKLFF. The rearrangement uses TRBV5-4 and TRBJ1-4, with D tentatively TRBD1 (6 bases). V lost 4 bases to trimming and J lost 7 bases, with 17 bases between them. CDR3 length equals 15 residues. CDR1 is SGHNT, CDR2 YYREEE, per germline (reference sequence).

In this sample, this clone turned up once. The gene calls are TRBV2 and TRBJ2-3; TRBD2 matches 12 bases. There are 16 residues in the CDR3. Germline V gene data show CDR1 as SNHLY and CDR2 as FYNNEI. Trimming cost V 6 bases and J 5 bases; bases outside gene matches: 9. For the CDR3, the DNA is TGTGCCAGCAGGGAAACTAGCGGGAGGCGGGGAGATACGCAGTATTTT. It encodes CASRETSGRRGDTQYF.

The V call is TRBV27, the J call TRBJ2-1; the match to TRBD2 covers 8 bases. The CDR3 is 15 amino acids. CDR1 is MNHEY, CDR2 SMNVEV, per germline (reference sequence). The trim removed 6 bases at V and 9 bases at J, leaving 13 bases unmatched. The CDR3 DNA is TGTGCCAGCAGACTACTAGCGGTGACCCTGGGTGAGCAGTTCTTC. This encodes CASRLLAVTLGEQFF.

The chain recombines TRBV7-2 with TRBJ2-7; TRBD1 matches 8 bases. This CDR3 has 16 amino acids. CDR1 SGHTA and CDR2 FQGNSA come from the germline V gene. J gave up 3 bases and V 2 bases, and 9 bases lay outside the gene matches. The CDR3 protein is CASSLPGTGLGYEQYF. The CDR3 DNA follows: TGTGCCAGCAGCTTACCCGGGACAGGATTAGGCTACGAGCAGTACTTC. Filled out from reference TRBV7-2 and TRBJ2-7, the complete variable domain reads GAGVSQSPSNKVTEKGKDVELRCDPISGHTALYWYRQSLGQGLEFLIYFQGNSAPDKSGLPSDRFSAERTGGSVSTLTIQRTQQEDSAVYLCASSLPGTGLGYEQYFGPGTRLTVT.

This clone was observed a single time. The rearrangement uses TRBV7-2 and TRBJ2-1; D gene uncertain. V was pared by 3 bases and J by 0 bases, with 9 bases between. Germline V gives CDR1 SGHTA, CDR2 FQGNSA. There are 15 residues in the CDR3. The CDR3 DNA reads TGTGCCAGCAGCTTCTCAGTCACCTCCTACAATGAGCAGTTCTTC. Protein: CASSFSVTSYNEQFF.

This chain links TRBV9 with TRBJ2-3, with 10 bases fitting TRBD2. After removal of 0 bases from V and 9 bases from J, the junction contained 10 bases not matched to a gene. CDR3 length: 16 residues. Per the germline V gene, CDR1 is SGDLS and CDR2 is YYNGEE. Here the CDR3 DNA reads TGTGCCAGCAGCGTAGGTAGCGGGGGGACACGGGGAACGCAGTATTTT. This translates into CASSVGSGGTRGTQYF.

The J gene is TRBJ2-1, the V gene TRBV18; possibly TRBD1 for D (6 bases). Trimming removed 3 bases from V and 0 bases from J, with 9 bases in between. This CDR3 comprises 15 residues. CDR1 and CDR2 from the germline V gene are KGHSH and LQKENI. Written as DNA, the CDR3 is TGTGCCAGCTCACCTGGACAGACCTCCTACAATGAGCAGTTCTTC. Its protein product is CASSPGQTSYNEQFF.

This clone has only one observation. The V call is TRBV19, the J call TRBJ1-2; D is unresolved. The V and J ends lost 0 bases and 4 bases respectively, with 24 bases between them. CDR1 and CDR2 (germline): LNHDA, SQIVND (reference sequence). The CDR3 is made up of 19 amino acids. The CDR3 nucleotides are TGTGCCAGTAGTATAGATCTATGGGGAGGGTTCTGGTCTTTCTATGGCTACACCTTC. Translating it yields CASSIDLWGGFWSFYGYTF.